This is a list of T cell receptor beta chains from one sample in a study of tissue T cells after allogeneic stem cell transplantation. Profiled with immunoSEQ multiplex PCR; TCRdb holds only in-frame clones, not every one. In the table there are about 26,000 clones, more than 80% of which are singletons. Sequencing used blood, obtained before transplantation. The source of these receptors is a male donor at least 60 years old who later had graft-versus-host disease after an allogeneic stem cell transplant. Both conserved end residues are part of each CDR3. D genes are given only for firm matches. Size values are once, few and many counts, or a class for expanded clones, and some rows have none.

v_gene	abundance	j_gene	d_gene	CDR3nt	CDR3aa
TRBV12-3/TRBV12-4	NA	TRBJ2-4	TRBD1	TGTGCCAGCAGTTTGGGACAGCAAGATAGCTTC	CASSLGQQDSF
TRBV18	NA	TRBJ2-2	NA	TGTGCCAGCTCACCAGGAGTTAGCGGGGAGCTGTTTTTT	CASSPGVSGELFF
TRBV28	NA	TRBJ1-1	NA	TGTGCCAGCAGGGTAAACACTGAAGCTTTCTTT	CASRVNTEAFF
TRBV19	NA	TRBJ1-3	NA	TGTGCCAGTAGTATAACTTTTCACTCTGGAAACACCATATATTTT	CASSITFHSGNTIYF
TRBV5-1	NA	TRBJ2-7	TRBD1	TGCGCCAGCAGCCGGGACAGGACGGGGATTAGCTCCTACGAGCAGTACTTC	CASSRDRTGISSYEQYF
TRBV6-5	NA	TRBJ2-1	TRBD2	TGTGCCAGCAGGACTAGCGGGAGGGCGAACAATGAGCAGTTCTTC	CASRTSGRANNEQFF
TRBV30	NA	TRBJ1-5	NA	TGTGCCTGGACCCAGGACGGGAATCAGCCCCAGCATTTT	CAWTQDGNQPQHF
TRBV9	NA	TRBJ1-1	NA	TGTGCCAGCAGCCTGACAGCCATGAACACTGAAGCTTTCTTT	CASSLTAMNTEAFF
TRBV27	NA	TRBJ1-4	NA	TGTGCCAGCAGTTCACGGAGGAATGAAAAACTGTTTTTT	CASSSRRNEKLFF
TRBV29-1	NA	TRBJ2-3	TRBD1	TGCAGCCCTGGCCCCGGGACAGGAGGCACAGATACGCAGTATTTT	CSPGPGTGGTDTQYF
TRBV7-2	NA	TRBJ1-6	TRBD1	TGTGCCAGCAGTCCCGGGACAGGGAGTTGGAATTCACCCCTCCACTTT	CASSPGTGSWNSPLHF
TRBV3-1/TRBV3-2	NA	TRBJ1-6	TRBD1	TGTGCCAGCAGCCCGGTCGTGGGACAGGTAAATTCACCCCTCCACTTT	CASSPVVGQVNSPLHF
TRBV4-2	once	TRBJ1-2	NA	TGTGCCAGCAAGGAGGCAACTACTAACTATGGCTACACCTTC	CASKEATTNYGYTF
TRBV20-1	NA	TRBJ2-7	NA	TGCAGTGCTAGTAGGGCGGTAACCTACGAGCAGTACTTC	CSASRAVTYEQYF
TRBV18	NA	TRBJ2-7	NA	TGTGCCAGCTCAGACAGTACCTACGAGCAGTACTTC	CASSDSTYEQYF
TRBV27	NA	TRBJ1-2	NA	TGTGCCAGCAGTTTTCGGGGAGGATATGGCTACACCTTC	CASSFRGGYGYTF
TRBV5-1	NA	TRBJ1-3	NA	TGCGCCAGCAGCTTGGGTTCCGCTAGCTCTGGAAACACCATATATTTT	CASSLGSASSGNTIYF
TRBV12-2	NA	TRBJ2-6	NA	TGTGCAAGTCGCTCGATTCCCGACAGGGGTTCGAGCTCTGGGGCCAACGTCCTGACTTTC	CASRSIPDRGSSSGANVLTF
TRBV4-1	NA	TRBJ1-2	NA	TGCGCCAGCAGCCAAGATACAGGGTTCCAGAACTATGGCTACACCTTC	CASSQDTGFQNYGYTF
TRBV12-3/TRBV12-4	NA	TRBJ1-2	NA	TGTGCCAGCAGTCCCGACAGAAAGTATGGCTACACCTTC	CASSPDRKYGYTF
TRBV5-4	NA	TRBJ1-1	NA	TGTGCCAGCAGCTTGGGGGAAGGGCACGGGACTGAAGCTTTCTTT	CASSLGEGHGTEAFF
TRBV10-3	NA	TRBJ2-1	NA	TGTGCCATTCGCCTCGAGTCGGGTAATGAGCAGTTCTTC	CAIRLESGNEQFF
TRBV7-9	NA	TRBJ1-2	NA	TGTGCCAGCAGCCCTATGGGGGGTCTGCATGGCTACACCTTC	CASSPMGGLHGYTF
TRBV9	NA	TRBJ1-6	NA	TGTGCCAGCAGCCCTCGGCCCATCAATTCACCCCTCCACTTT	CASSPRPINSPLHF
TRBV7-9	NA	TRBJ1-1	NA	TGTGCCAGCAGCTTATCAGTAAGGACGGCTGAAGCTTTCTTT	CASSLSVRTAEAFF
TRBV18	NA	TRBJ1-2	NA	TGTGCCAGCTCACCAACGTCCCCCTCTTATGGCTACACCTTC	CASSPTSPSYGYTF
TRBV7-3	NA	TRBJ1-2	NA	TGTGCCAGCAGCTCCGATCAGGGGAGCGGCTACACCTTC	CASSSDQGSGYTF
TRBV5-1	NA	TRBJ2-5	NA	TGCGCCAGCAGCTTGGGACGTCCTCAAGAGACCCAGTACTTC	CASSLGRPQETQYF
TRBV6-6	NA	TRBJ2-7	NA	TGTGCCAGCAGTCTCCAATCGACCTACGAGCAGTACTTC	CASSLQSTYEQYF
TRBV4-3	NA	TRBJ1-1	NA	TGCGCCAGCAGCCAAGGCATTGAGACGGCTTTCTTT	CASSQGIETAFF
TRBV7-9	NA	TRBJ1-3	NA	TGTGCCAGCAGCTCGAGGGGCGAAATCTCTGGAAACACCATATATTTT	CASSSRGEISGNTIYF
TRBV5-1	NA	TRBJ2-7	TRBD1	TGCGCCAGCAGCTTGTCAACCGGGACAGGGGTCGAGCAGTACTTC	CASSLSTGTGVEQYF
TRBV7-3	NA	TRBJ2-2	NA	TGTGCCAGCAGCTTACTCGGATCGGCCGGGGAGCTGTTTTTT	CASSLLGSAGELFF
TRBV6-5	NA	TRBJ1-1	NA	TGTGCCATATTCCCGCCGGGAAGGGGAAACACTGAAGCTTTCTTT	CAIFPPGRGNTEAFF
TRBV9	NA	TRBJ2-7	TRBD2	TGTGCCAGCAGCGTAGGACAGCGGGAGGGGGTCGAGCAGTACTTC	CASSVGQREGVEQYF
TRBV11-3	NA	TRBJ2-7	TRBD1	TGTGCCAGCAGCCTCAGGGGGACCTACGAGGAGCAGTACTTC	CASSLRGTYEEQYF
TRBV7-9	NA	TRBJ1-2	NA	TGTGCCAGCAGCATTCCGTCCGGGCATGGCTACACCTTC	CASSIPSGHGYTF
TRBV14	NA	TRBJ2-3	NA	TGTGCCAGCAGCCAAGGTTACAGGACGGCGCAGTATTTT	CASSQGYRTAQYF